This TCR beta chain stems from a study of CD8+ T cells in alopecia areata. Study details: Tofacitinib administration to treated patients was oral, at 5 to 10 mg twice daily. Affected scalp percentage determined the severity score of treated patients. Points from the study as a whole: Treatment with tofacitinib significantly lowered scalp clonality and reduced expanded CD8+ clones among the top 100.

J gave up 8 bases and V 2 bases, and 2 bases lay outside the gene matches. The CDR3 sequence is 14 residues long. Germline V gene sequence: CDR1 SGHRS, CDR2 YFSETQ. A remark on this clone: The antigen is not known.

Sample treatment: oral pan-JAK inhibitor, 5-10 mg twice daily. Researchers gathered lesional scalp punch biopsies and peripheral blood from patients with alopecia areata. Following extraction, RNA underwent reverse transcription to cDNA, which served as the sequencing template. The protocol was immunoSEQ multiplex PCR, while the TCRdb copy is restricted to in-frame clones and leaves out a portion. Of about 140,000 clones in the sample, about 85% were seen once. The rearrangement joins TRBV5-1 to TRBJ2-4; 12 bases fit TRBD1. This sample comprised CD8+ T cells sorted from blood, obtained at week 4, from a patient treated with tofacitinib. The receptor was isolated from a human donor with alopecia areata. In DNA form, the CDR3 reads TGCGCCAGCAGCTTAGGGACAGGGGGCGACATTCAGTACTTC. Translating it yields CASSLGTGGDIQYF.